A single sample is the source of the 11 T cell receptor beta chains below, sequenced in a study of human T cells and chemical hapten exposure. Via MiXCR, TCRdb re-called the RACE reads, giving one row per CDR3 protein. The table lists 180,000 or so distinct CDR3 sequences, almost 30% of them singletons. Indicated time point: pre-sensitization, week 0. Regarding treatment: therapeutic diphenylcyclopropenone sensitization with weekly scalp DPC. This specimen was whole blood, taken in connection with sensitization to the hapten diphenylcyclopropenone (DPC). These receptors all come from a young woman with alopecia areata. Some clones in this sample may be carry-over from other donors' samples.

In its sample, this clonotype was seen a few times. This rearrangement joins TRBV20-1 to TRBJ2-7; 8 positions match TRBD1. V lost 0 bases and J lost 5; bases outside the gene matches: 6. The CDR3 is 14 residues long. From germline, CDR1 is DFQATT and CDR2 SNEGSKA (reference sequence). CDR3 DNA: TGCAGTGCTAGAGATCAAACAGGGGGGAACGAGCAGTACTTC. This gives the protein CSARDQTGGNEQYF.

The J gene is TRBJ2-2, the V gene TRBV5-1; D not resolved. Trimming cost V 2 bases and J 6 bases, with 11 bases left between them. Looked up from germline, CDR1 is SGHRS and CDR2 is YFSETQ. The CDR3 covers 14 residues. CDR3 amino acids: CASSFGIGAGELFF. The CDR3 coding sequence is TGCGCCAGCAGCTTTGGGATTGGGGCCGGGGAGCTGTTTTTT.

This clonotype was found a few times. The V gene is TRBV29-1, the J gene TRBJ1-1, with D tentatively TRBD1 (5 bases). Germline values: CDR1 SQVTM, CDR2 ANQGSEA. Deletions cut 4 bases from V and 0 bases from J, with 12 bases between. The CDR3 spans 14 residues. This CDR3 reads CSVGGANLNTEAFF. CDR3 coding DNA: TGCAGCGTTGGCGGGGCCAATTTGAACACTGAAGCTTTCTTT.

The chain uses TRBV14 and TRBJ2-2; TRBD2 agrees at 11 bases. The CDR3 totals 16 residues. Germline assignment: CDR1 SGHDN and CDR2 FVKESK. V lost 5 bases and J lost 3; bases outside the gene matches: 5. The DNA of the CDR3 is TGTGCCAGCAGCGGGGGACTAGCGGCGCACACCGGGGAGCTGTTTTTT. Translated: CASSGGLAAHTGELFF.

The CDR3 bases are TGTGCCAGCAGCGAACAGGGAAACCTTAATGAAAAACTGTTTTTT. This translates into CASSEQGNLNEKLFF. The J gene is TRBJ1-4, the V gene TRBV5-6; weak D call: TRBD1 (6 bases). Germline-derived CDR1 and CDR2 are SGHDT and YYEEEE. V lost 4 bases and J lost 4, with 14 bases in between. The CDR3 loop spans 15 amino acids.

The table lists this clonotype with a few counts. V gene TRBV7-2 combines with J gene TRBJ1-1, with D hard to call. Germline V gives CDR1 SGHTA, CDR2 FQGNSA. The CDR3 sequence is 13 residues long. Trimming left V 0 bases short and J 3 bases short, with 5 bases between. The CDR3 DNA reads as TGTGCCAGCAGCTTAGCGGGCTACACTGAAGCTTTCTTT. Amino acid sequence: CASSLAGYTEAFF.

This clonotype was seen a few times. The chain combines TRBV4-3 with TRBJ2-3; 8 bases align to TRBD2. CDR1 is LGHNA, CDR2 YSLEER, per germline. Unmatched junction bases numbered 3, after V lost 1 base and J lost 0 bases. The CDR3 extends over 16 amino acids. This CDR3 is CASSQVLAASTDTQYF. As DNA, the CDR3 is TGCGCCAGCAGCCAAGTACTAGCGGCTAGCACAGATACGCAGTATTTT.

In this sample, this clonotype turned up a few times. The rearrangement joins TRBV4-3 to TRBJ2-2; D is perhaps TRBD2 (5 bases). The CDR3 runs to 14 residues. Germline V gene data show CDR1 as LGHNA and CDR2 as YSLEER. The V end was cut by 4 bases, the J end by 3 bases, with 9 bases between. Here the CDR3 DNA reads TGCGCCAGCAGCCCCCTTAGCGACACCGGGGAGCTGTTTTTT. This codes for CASSPLSDTGELFF.

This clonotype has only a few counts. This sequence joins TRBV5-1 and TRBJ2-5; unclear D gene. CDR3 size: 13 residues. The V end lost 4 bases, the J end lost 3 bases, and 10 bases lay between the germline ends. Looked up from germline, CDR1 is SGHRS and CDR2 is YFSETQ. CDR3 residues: CASSLTLEETQYF. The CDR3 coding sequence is TGCGCCAGCAGCCTAACTCTAGAAGAGACCCAGTACTTC.

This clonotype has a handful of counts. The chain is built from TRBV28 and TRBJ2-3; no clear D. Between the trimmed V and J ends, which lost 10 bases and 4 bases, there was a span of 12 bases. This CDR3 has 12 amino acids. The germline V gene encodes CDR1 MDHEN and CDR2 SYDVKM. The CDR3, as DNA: TGTGCCACCCGAGGTGGGCCAGATACGCAGTATTTT. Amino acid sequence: CATRGGPDTQYF.

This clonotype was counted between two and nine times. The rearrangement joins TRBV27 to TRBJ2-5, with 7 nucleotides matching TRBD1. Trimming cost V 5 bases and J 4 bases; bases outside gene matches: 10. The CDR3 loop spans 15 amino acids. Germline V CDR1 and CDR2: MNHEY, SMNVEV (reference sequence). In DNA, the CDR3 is TGTGCCAGCAGTCAAATAACAGGGGCTTCAGAGACCCAGTACTTC. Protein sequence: CASSQITGASETQYF.